This T cell receptor (beta chain) stems from a study of monozygotic twins with inflammatory bowel disease. Reprocessing the 5' RACE reads, TCRdb reports a single entry for every CDR3 protein and omits DNA. This sample's table has some 450,000 distinct CDR3 sequences. In germline, CDR1 is SGHRS, CDR2 YFSETQ. The CDR3 covers 14 residues. About this clonotype: The antigen remains unidentified.

Regarding the study as a whole: Possibly because of limited power, concordant and discordant twins showed no difference in repertoire similarity. Differing immunosuppressive treatments may have added variability to patient repertoires.

This chain links TRBV5-1 with TRBJ2-5; TCRdb's D gene call, TRBD1, goes unchecked for lack of DNA. Sample: blood. This sequence originates from a human donor with ulcerative colitis or Crohn's disease, or a healthy co-twin of an affected twin (not recorded which). CDR3 region: CASSLIEGEETQYF.